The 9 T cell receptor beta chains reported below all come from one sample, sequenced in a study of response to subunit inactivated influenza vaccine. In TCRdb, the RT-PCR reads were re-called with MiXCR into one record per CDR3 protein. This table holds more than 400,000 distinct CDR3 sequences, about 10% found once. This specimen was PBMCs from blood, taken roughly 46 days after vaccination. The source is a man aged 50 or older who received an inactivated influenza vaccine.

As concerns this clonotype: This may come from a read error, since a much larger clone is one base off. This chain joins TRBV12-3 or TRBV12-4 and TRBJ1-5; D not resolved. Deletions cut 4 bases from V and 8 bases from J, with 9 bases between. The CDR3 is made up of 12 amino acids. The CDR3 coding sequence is TGTGCCAGCAGTTGGTTCGGGGAGCCCCAGCATTTT. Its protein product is CASSWFGEPQHF.

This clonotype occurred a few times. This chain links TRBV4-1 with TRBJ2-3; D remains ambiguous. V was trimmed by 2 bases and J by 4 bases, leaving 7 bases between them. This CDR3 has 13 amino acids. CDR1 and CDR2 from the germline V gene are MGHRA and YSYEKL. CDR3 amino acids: CASSQQTPDTQYF. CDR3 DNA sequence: TGCGCCAGCAGCCAACAGACCCCAGATACGCAGTATTTT.

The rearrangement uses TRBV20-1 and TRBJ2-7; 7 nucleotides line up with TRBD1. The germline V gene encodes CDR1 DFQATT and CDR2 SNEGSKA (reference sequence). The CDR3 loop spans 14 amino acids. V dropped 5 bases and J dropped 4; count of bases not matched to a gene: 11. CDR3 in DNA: TGCAGTGCTGGAGCCGGGACAGAGCTTTACGAGCAGTACTTC. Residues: CSAGAGTELYEQYF.

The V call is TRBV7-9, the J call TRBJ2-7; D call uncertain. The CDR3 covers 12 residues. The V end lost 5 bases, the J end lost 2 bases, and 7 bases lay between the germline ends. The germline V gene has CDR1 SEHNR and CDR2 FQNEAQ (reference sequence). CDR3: CASSPLPYEQYF. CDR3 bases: TGTGCCAGCAGCCCCCTGCCCTACGAGCAGTACTTC.

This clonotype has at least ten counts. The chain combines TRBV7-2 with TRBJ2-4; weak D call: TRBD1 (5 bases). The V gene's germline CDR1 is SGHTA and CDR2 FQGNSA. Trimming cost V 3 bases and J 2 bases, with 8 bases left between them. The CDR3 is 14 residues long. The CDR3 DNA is TGTGCCAGCAGCTTTATGGACACCAAAAACATTCAGTACTTC. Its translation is CASSFMDTKNIQYF.

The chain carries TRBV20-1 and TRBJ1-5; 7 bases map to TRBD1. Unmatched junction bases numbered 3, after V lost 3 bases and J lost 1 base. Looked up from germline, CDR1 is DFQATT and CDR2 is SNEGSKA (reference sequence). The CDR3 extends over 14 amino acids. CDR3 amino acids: CSARGQPSNQPQHF. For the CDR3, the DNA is TGCAGTGCTAGGGGACAGCCCAGCAATCAGCCCCAGCATTTT.

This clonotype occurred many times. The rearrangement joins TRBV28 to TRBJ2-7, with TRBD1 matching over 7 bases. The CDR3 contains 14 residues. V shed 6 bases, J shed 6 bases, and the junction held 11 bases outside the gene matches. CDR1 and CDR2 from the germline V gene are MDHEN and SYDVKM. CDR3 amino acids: CASSHTRDRVEQYF. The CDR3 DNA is TGTGCCAGCAGCCATACCCGAGACAGGGTCGAGCAGTACTTC.

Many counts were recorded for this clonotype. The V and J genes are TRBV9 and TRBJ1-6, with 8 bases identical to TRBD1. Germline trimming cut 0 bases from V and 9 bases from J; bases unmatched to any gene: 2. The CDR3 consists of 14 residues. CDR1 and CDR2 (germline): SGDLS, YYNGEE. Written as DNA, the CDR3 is TGTGCCAGCAGCGTAGTTGACAGGGGTTCACCCCTCCACTTT. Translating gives CASSVVDRGSPLHF.

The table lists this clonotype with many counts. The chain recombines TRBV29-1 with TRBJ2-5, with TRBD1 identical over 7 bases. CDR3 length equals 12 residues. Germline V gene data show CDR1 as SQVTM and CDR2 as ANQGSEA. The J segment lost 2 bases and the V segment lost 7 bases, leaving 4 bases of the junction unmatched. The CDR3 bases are TGCAGCGGGAGGACAGGACAAGAGACCCAGTACTTC. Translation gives CSGRTGQETQYF.